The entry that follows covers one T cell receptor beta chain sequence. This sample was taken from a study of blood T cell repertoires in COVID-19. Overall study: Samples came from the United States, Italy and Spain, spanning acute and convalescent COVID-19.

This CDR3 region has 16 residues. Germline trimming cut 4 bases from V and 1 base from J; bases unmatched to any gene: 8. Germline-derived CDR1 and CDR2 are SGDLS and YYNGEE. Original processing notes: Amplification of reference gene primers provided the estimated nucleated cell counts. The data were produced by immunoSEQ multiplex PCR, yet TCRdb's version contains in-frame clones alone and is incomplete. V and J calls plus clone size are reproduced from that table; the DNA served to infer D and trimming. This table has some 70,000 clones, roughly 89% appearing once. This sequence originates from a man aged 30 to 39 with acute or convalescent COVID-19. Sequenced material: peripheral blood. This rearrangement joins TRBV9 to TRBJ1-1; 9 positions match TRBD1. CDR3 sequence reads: CASSSPGQGWNTEAFF. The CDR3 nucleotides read TGTGCCAGCAGCAGCCCTGGACAGGGGTGGAACACTGAAGCTTTCTTT.